This entry describes one TCR beta chain. The sample holds many counts of this clonotype. Its antigen has not been determined. No clone much larger than this one lies a single base away; base qualities are absent. Sequences DFQATT (CDR1) and SNEGSKA (CDR2) are obtained from the germline V gene (reference sequence). From the cysteine through the phenylalanine, the CDR3 covers 13 amino acids. The entry retains the CDR3 DNA only, 39 bases that are in frame from base 1. The junction shows trimming of 4 bases on V and 13 bases on J, and the gene matches do not reach 11 bases of it. This sample stems from a study of T cells in Graves' hyperthyroidism and ophthalmopathy (dated by TCRdb to the late 2010s). In the study overall: Peripheral blood was collected at initial diagnosis, before any treatment. To identify TCR V-J signatures that set the groups apart, the researchers used a discovery cohort of 90 to 100 patients, made up of under 50 with Graves' ophthalmopathy and 55 to 65 with stable Graves' hyperthyroidism. Prospective prediction of ophthalmopathy was tested in an independent validation cohort of some 20 hyperthyroidism patients and some 17 patients who later progressed to ophthalmopathy. The 100 discovery patients were randomly divided into training and test sets at a 7:3 ratio. The study also compared thyroid tissue and blood T-cell repertoires from roughly six Graves' hyperthyroidism patients. After blood sampling, hyperthyroidism patients were treated with methimazole at a starting dose of 30 mg daily, and ophthalmopathy patients were treated with high-dose intravenous methylprednisolone. The paper describes TCR Vbeta CDR3 sequencing of some 130 peripheral blood samples, made up of roughly 45 ophthalmopathy patients, 70 to 75 hyperthyroidism patients and approximately 17 progressor patients.

Hyperthyroidism patients were aged 18 to 65 years and newly diagnosed, with disease duration of less than 2 months. Patients with uncontrolled infections, other autoimmune diseases, pregnancy or lactation were excluded. Diagnoses were established on the basis of clinical symptoms, serum thyroxine and TRAb, thyroid ultrasound, and orbital computed tomography. Blood from progressor patients was drawn when they were first diagnosed with hyperthyroidism, before any ophthalmopathy symptoms appeared. Ficoll-Paque density gradient centrifugation was used to isolate PBMCs from approximately 11 ml of fresh peripheral blood. Progressor patients were first diagnosed with Graves' hyperthyroidism and then developed ophthalmopathy during follow-up. Trizol reagent was used to extract total RNA, and RNA quality was then checked on an Agilent 2100 Bioanalyzer. TCR beta CDR3 regions were amplified from RNA transcripts. The TCR CDR3 was subjected to a first round of RT-PCR using the HTBI primer set and the Qiagen OneStep RT-PCR kit. The libraries were constructed in a second round of multiplex PCR and then size-selected and purified. Sequencing of the libraries was done on an Illumina HiSeq2000 using paired-end 100 bp reads. Per the source publication's procedure: SOAPnuke was used to process the raw data, throwing out any read that contained adapters or uncalled bases, had a mean Phred below 15, or lacked an exact constant-primer or identifier match. COPE v1.2.5 was used to merge high-quality paired reads, and clonotypes were defined as unique nucleotide sequences. MiTCR v1.1 was used to align clonotypes to the IMGT TRBV, TRBD and TRBJ reference segments. The analysis included only V-J combinations with a frequency above 0.0001, which together covered around 99% of the repertoires. The TCS score was defined as F50 (clonal expansion) divided by E x V (chaos), with BLOSUM62-based TCRdist calculated between CDR3 peptides within each V-J. Welch's t-statistics and random forest reduced just over 500 V-J features to 10 to 15, which were used in a naive Bayes classifier (R e1071). TCRdb redid the processing of the public reads, applying fastp at Q25 and MiXCR, and retained in-frame beta chains. CDR3 protein duplicates are merged, each entry listing the most common genes and DNA. TCRdb's processing, not the authors', yielded these V and J calls. Present in this sample are fewer than 650,000 distinct CDR3 sequences, around 13% of which were seen just once. The ten biggest clones cover 4.5% to 6% of the sample.

General findings and caveats noted by the study authors: Sample size was not statistically predetermined, and investigators were not blinded to group allocation. Ophthalmopathy was separated from stable hyperthyroidism by a 13 V-J signature model, with about 88% sensitivity and roughly 84% specificity obtained in cross-validation and 80%/75% obtained in testing. Most expanded thyroid clonotypes (frequency above 0.001) were also found in blood, which suggests that blood repertoires may mirror thyroid immune responses. In validation, the model predicted progression to ophthalmopathy with roughly 66% sensitivity and 72% to 85% specificity, a median of 6.5 months before onset.

Sample: blood. This receptor was identified in a woman aged 25 to 39 with Graves' hyperthyroidism that later progressed to Graves' ophthalmopathy. The rearrangement joined TRBV20-1 to TRBJ2-1; 9 nucleotides in the junction match TRBD1. CDR3 loop: CSANPDRGRGQFF. The DNA is TGCAGTGCTAATCCGGACAGGGGTAGGGGACAGTTCTTC.